The clone carrying this T cell receptor (beta chain) was found many times. This specimen comes from a study of T cells in Graves' hyperthyroidism and ophthalmopathy. Study-wide context: Peripheral blood collection took place at initial diagnosis, before any treatment.

Germline V gene sequence: CDR1 GTSNPN, CDR2 SVGIG (reference sequence). The length of the CDR3 is 12 residues. Trimming cost V 3 bases and J 10 bases; bases outside gene matches: 6. Each person with ophthalmopathy scored at least 3 on the Clinical Activity Score, reached NOSPECS grade 4 or higher, and had been ill under 3 months. RNA transcripts yielded amplified TCR beta CDR3 regions. The primer set for the first-round RT-PCR of the TCR CDR3 was HTBI. TCRdb processed the multiplex PCR reads anew with MiXCR; each CDR3 protein has one entry. The sample lists roughly 380,000 distinct CDR3 sequences, over 15% occurring once.

The V and J genes are TRBV30 and TRBJ1-1; 9 bases align to TRBD1. The receptor comes from a woman in her 40s with Graves' ophthalmopathy. What was sequenced was blood. For the CDR3, the DNA is TGTGCCTGGAGCGTCGGACAGGGGCGAGCTTTCTTT. The encoded protein is CAWSVGQGRAFF.